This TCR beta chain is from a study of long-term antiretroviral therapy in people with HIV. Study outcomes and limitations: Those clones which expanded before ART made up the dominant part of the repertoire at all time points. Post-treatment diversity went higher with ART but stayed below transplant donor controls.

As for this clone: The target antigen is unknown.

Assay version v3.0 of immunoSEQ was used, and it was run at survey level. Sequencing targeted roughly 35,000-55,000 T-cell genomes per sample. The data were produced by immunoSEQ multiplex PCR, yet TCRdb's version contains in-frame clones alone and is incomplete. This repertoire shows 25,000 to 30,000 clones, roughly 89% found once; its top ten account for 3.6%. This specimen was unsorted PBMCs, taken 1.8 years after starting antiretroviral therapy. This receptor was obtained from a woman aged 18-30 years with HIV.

DNA for the CDR3: TGTGCCAGCAGTATTCTACAGGGGATGTCGTTAGTGGACACTGAAGCTTTCTTT. Amino acid sequence: CASSILQGMSLVDTEAFF. This chain connects TRBV28 to TRBJ1-1; 7 positions agree with TRBD1. Germline V gene data show CDR1 as MDHEN and CDR2 as SYDVKM. The CDR3 sequence is 18 residues long. V shed 5 bases and J 3 bases; nucleotides not matched to a gene: 18.